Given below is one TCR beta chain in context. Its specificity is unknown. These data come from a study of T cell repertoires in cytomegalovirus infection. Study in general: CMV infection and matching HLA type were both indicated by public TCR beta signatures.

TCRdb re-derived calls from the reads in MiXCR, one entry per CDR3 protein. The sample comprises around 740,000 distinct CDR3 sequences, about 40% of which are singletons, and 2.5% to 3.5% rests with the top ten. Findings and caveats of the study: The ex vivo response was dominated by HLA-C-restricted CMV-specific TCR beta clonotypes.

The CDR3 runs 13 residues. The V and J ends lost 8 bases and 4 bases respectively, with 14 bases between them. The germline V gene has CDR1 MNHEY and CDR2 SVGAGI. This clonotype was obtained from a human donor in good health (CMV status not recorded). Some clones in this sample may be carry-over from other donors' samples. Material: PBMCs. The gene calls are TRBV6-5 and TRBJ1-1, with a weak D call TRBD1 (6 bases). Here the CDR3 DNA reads TGTGCCAGCTTCCAGGGGCCCGGCACTGAAGCTTTCTTT. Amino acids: CASFQGPGTEAFF.